A selection of T cell receptor beta chains follows, all from one sample in a study of T cell responses to AZD1222 COVID-19 vaccine. Some clones are missing from TCRdb's copy, which holds only in-frame ones; the method was immunoSEQ multiplex PCR. Of roughly 190,000 clones in the sample, approximately 90% were seen once. The specimen was peripheral blood, collected 28 days after the second AZD1222 dose. The receptors stem from an adult who received the AZD1222 COVID-19 vaccine. Each CDR3 is given with its conserved first and last residue. D genes are given only for firm matches. Size values are once, few and many counts, or a class for expanded clones, and some rows have none.

>TRBJ2-7|.|TRBV10-3|.
CAISPQGTLIYEQYF
TGTGCCATCAGTCCCCAGGGGACCCTTATCTACGAGCAGTACTTC
>TRBJ2-7|.|TRBV7-2|.
CASSLTSGYPSYEQYF
TGTGCCAGCAGCTTAACCAGCGGGTATCCCTCCTACGAGCAGTACTTC
>TRBJ2-3|.|TRBV6-5|once
CASTSVRGTDTQYF
TGTGCCAGCACCTCAGTTCGGGGCACAGATACGCAGTATTTT
>TRBJ2-1|.|TRBV10-3|.
CAISAGPSSYNEQFF
TGTGCCATCAGTGCGGGACCCAGCTCCTACAATGAGCAGTTCTTC
>TRBJ1-1|.|TRBV10-1|.
CASSEGAWDTEAFF
TGCGCCAGCAGTGAGGGGGCGTGGGACACTGAAGCTTTCTTT
>TRBJ1-2|.|TRBV29-1|.
CSVEDLDRGASGYTF
TGCAGCGTTGAAGATCTCGACCGGGGCGCGAGCGGCTACACCTTC
>TRBJ1-1|TRBD1|TRBV7-9|.
CASGSGTANTEAFF
TGTGCCAGCGGATCCGGGACAGCGAACACTGAAGCTTTCTTT
>TRBJ2-2|TRBD2|TRBV5-1|.
CASSSGLAGGSYGELFF
TGCGCCAGCAGCTCAGGACTAGCGGGAGGGAGTTACGGGGAGCTGTTTTTT
>TRBJ1-5|TRBD1|TRBV19|.
CASSDRNNQPQHF
TGTGCCAGTTCGGACAGGAACAATCAGCCCCAGCATTTT
>TRBJ2-3|TRBD2|TRBV27|.
CASSLKGLAGGRSTDTQYF
TGTGCCAGCAGCCTGAAGGGACTAGCGGGAGGGCGGAGCACAGATACGCAGTATTTT